This T cell receptor (beta chain) was observed in a study of the immune and genomic landscape of osteosarcoma. The study's findings and limits: Clonality was low: mean 0.09, highest more than 0.27, suggesting limited expansion.

This clone was picked up a small number of times. The antigen remains undetermined. TCRdb keeps only in-frame clones here, not all; method: immunoSEQ multiplex PCR. The repertoire has approximately 4,600 clones, 60% to 80% of them found once; the top ten carry about a sixth. Primary, local recurrence and metastasis osteosarcoma tumors were taken after treatment from poor-prognosis patients. CDR3 length: 13 amino acids. The junction had 5 bases not matched to a gene; V was cut back by 4 bases and J by 3 bases. CDR1 GTSNPN and CDR2 SVGIG come from the germline V gene (reference sequence). The chain recombines TRBV30 with TRBJ1-1, with 7 positions matching TRBD1. Material: osteosarcoma tumor tissue from the femur. The sequence derives from a human donor with osteosarcoma. The CDR3 here is CAWTLGTDTEAFF. The CDR3 bases are TGTGCCTGGACCCTAGGGACAGACACTGAAGCTTTCTTT.